Included here is one T cell receptor beta chain sequence, with context. The antigen remains undetermined. The data are from a study of Ad26.COV2.S vaccination and SARS-CoV-2 variants. Study in general: Donor was assigned to the Ad26.COV2.S arm of trial COV1001. Into the muscle, Ad26.COV2.S was dosed once or twice, 56 days apart.

Only in-frame clones appear in the TCRdb table, and some are missing; sequencing was by immunoSEQ multiplex PCR. Of approximately 300,000 clones listed, just under 85% were seen once; the top ten hold approximately 2%. Treatment in this sample: 15 to 20 received Ad26.COV2.S at low or high dose, single or two shots; roughly five received placebo; per-sample allocation not given. Sampling occurred on day 63 after the first vaccine or placebo injection. Study results and limitations: For non-spike TCRs, breadth in vaccine recipients resembled that in placebo recipients. Reportedly, after vaccination the spike-specific CD8+ and CD4+ T cell responses displayed substantial breadth.

The V end lost 8 bases, the J end lost 3 bases, and 18 bases lay between the germline ends. Germline CDR1 and CDR2: LGHNA and YNFKEQ. This CDR3 comprises 15 residues. The V gene is TRBV4-2, the J gene TRBJ2-3; maybe TRBD2 (6 bases). Sequencing used peripheral blood, obtained in a trial of Ad26.COV2.S vaccine versus placebo. This sequence was found in a person aged 18 to 59 who received the Ad26.COV2.S COVID-19 vaccine or a placebo. The CDR3 region has the DNA TGTGCCAGCGTGCAGGCCGGGACTGATACAGATACGCAGTATTTT. Its translation: CASVQAGTDTDTQYF.